This TCR beta chain is drawn from a study of response to subunit inactivated influenza vaccine. This CDR3 has 13 residues. In germline, CDR1 is SQVTM, CDR2 ANQGSEA. The V and J ends lost 2 bases and 7 bases, in that order; junction bases with no gene match: 5. This clonotype was seen only a few times. TCRdb ran MiXCR on the RT-PCR reads and lists one entry per CDR3 protein. The data contain around 530,000 distinct CDR3 sequences, approximately 17% of them singletons. This specimen consisted of CD4+ T cells sorted from PBMCs, obtained around 25 months after vaccination. The TCR was taken from a man aged 45 to 70 who received an inactivated influenza vaccine. The chain employs TRBV29-1 and TRBJ2-4; TRBD1 aligns across 7 bases. The CDR3 protein is CSVEFGRGNIQYF. As DNA, the CDR3 is TGCAGCGTTGAATTCGGCAGGGGGAACATTCAGTACTTC.